This T cell receptor beta chain was retrieved from a study of CD8 T cells in ankylosing spondylitis. General study points: Reactive arthritis synovial fluid and blood were previously reported to contain some motif variants.

Germline V gene data show CDR1 as MNHNS and CDR2 as SASEGT. V dropped 3 bases and J dropped 3; count of bases not matched to a gene: 8. The CDR3 runs 16 residues. Quantitative molecular-barcoded 5'-RACE generated the TCR beta libraries. TCRdb reprocessed the 5' RACE reads via MiXCR and lists one record per CDR3 protein. The sample consists of 250,000 to 300,000 distinct CDR3 sequences, around 20% of them appearing once. This clonotype came up once. Its antigen is undetermined. The sample was blood, either unsorted or a sorted T cell fraction (not recorded which). This receptor was taken from a male donor with ankylosing spondylitis or in good health (not recorded which). This sequence joins TRBV6-1 and TRBJ2-1, with TRBD2 matching over 7 bases. This CDR3 is CASSEAGERLYNEQFF. CDR3 in DNA: TGTGCCAGCAGTGAGGCGGGGGAGAGGCTCTACAATGAGCAGTTCTTC.